The 24 T cell receptor beta chains listed next were all sequenced from one sample in a study of blood T cell repertoires in COVID-19 (dated by TCRdb to about 2020). The library was built by means of the immunoSEQ multiplex PCR assay. In TCRdb, the immuneACCESS table is reduced to in-frame sequences with V and J assigned. These tables do not hold every clone; where another copy was compared, an unresolved V gene accounts for under half, and the others remain unexplained. The sample records 250,000 or so clones, over 80% of which are singletons. The ten largest clones capture roughly 5% of the sample. The sample comprised peripheral blood. These receptors were collected from a human donor in a cohort sampled during active COVID-19.

V is TRBV14 and J is TRBJ2-7, with 12 bases matching TRBD1. Germline V gene data show CDR1 as SGHDN and CDR2 as FVKESK. V shed 10 bases, J shed 2 bases, and the junction held 9 bases outside the gene matches. This CDR3 is built from 15 residues. This chain's CDR3 is CATYRGQGAPYEQYF. DNA of the CDR3: TGTGCCACCTATAGGGGACAGGGGGCCCCCTACGAGCAGTACTTC.

This rearrangement joins TRBV6-5 to TRBJ1-2; maybe TRBD1 (6 bases). The CDR3 has 12 amino acids. The V gene's germline CDR1 is MNHEY and CDR2 SVGAGI. The ends were cut back, 4 bases at V and 8 bases at J, with 11 bases in the middle. CDR3 nucleotide sequence: TGTGCCAGCAGTTCACAGGGTTTCGGCTACACCTTC. It translates to CASSSQGFGYTF.

In this sample, this clone turned up a few times. The chain links TRBV3-1 (or the pseudogene TRBV3-2) to TRBJ2-2; D may be TRBD2 (5 bases). V lost 8 bases and J 5 bases, leaving 9 bases between the germline ends. The CDR3 spans 12 residues. Germline CDR1 and CDR2: LGHDT and YNNKEL (reference sequence). The CDR3, as DNA: TGTGCCAGCGTGCGGGCGACCGGGGAGCTGTTTTTT. The encoded protein is CASVRATGELFF.

This clone was observed a few times. This chain joins TRBV10-1 and TRBJ1-5; D is perhaps TRBD1 (5 bases). In germline, CDR1 is WNHNN, CDR2 SYGVQD (reference sequence). The V and J ends lost 3 bases and 6 bases respectively, with 9 bases between them. CDR3 length: 13 residues. This CDR3 reads CASSDSGIQPQHF. DNA for the CDR3: TGCGCCAGCAGTGATTCAGGGATTCAGCCCCAGCATTTT.

The chain is built from TRBV28 and TRBJ2-7; D possibly corresponds to TRBD1 (6 bases). This CDR3 has 13 amino acids. Trimming took off 7 bases at V and 3 bases at J, with 13 bases between the two ends. Germline V gene lookup returns CDR1 MDHEN and CDR2 SYDVKM. CDR3 nucleotides: TGTGCCAGCAAGGGACATGGGGGCTACGAGCAGTACTTC. It translates to CASKGHGGYEQYF.

The chain uses TRBV6-5 and TRBJ1-1; no clear D gene. The CDR3 totals 15 residues. Germline values: CDR1 MNHEY, CDR2 SVGAGI. V gave up 4 bases and J gave up 5 bases, with 17 bases separating them. The chain's CDR3 is CASSLREGVRTEAFF. In DNA, the CDR3 is TGTGCCAGCAGTTTGCGGGAGGGAGTAAGGACTGAAGCTTTCTTT.

This clone was detected only a few times. The chain is built from TRBV27 and TRBJ2-1, with TRBD1 as a possible D gene (5 bases). CDR1 MNHEY and CDR2 SMNVEV come from the germline V gene (reference sequence). Trimming shortened V by 10 bases and J by 7 bases, and 29 bases separated the two germline ends. The CDR3 contains 17 residues. The CDR3 coding sequence is TGTGCCACCTCGACGGGCCCAGAACTTCTTAAGGGGAATGAGCAGTTCTTC. Encoded protein: CATSTGPELLKGNEQFF.

This chain links TRBV12-3 or TRBV12-4 with TRBJ1-2; D remains unclear. Deletions cut 7 bases from V and 4 bases from J, with 10 bases between. This CDR3 has 12 amino acids. The CDR3 region is CASKERAYGYTF. The DNA of the CDR3 is TGTGCCAGCAAAGAAAGAGCCTATGGCTACACCTTC.

This clone has only one observation. This rearrangement joins TRBV9 to TRBJ2-1; possibly TRBD2 for D (5 bases). Germline CDR1 is SGDLS and CDR2 is YYNGEE. V dropped 2 bases and J dropped 8 bases, with 8 bases sitting between them. The CDR3 runs to 12 residues. The CDR3 DNA follows: TGTGCCAGCAGCGTGATCGGGGATGAGCAGTTCTTC. It specifies CASSVIGDEQFF.

The chain is built from TRBV10-3 and TRBJ2-2; TRBD2 matches 7 bases. This CDR3 is built from 15 residues. The germline V gene encodes CDR1 ENHRY and CDR2 SYGVKD. The V and J ends lost 5 bases and 3 bases, in that order; junction bases with no gene match: 6. CDR3 amino acids: CAISPGGSDTGELFF. The CDR3, as DNA: TGTGCCATCAGTCCCGGGGGGAGCGACACCGGGGAGCTGTTTTTT.

The chain uses TRBV18 and TRBJ2-1; 14 nucleotides line up with TRBD2. The CDR3 length is 15 residues. CDR1 KGHSH and CDR2 LQKENI come from the germline V gene. V dropped 3 bases and J dropped 6; count of bases not matched to a gene: 1. CDR3 in amino acids: CASSPGLAGANEQFF. The CDR3 coding sequence is TGTGCCAGCTCACCGGGACTAGCGGGGGCCAATGAGCAGTTCTTC.

V and J are TRBV28 and TRBJ2-2; a weak D match, TRBD2 (6 bases). With 3 bases removed from V and 4 bases from J, the gap between germline ends came to 9 bases. The CDR3 is 14 amino acids. Per the germline V gene, CDR1 is MDHEN and CDR2 is SYDVKM. The DNA of the CDR3 is TGTGCCAGCAGTTTCTACGGGGGCACCGGGGAGCTGTTTTTT. Its translation: CASSFYGGTGELFF.

The J gene is TRBJ2-7, the V gene TRBV7-9, with a weak D call TRBD2 (5 bases). Germline assignment: CDR1 SEHNR and CDR2 FQNEAQ (reference sequence). Trimming removed 6 bases at V and 6 bases at J, with 18 bases between. This CDR3 spans 14 amino acids. CDR3 sequence reads: CASRLDWASGEQYF. The CDR3 coding sequence is TGTGCCAGCAGGCTGGACTGGGCTTCGGGCGAGCAGTACTTC.

This clone was found a few times. The rearrangement joins TRBV19 to TRBJ2-3; 7 bases align to TRBD1. Germline assignment: CDR1 LNHDA and CDR2 SQIVND (reference sequence). V gave up 1 base and J gave up 3 bases; unmatched junction bases: 4. The CDR3 sequence is 15 residues long. The CDR3 DNA reads as TGTGCCAGTAGTATAGGACAGGGAAGGACAGATACGCAGTATTTT. Amino acid sequence: CASSIGQGRTDTQYF.

This clone was recorded many times. This chain uses TRBV5-4 with TRBJ1-2; 7 bases agree with TRBD1. Trimming at V came to 5 bases and at J to 0 bases, leaving 1 base not matched to a gene. The CDR3 totals 13 residues. CDR1 SGHNT and CDR2 YYREEE come from the germline V gene (reference sequence). DNA for the CDR3: TGTGCCAGCAGGGACAGGTCTAACTATGGCTACACCTTC. Translated, it gives CASRDRSNYGYTF.

The chain is built from TRBV7-9 and TRBJ2-7; 7 bases are shared with TRBD2. CDR3 length equals 13 residues. J gave up 5 bases and V 1 base, and 2 bases lay outside the gene matches. Germline loops: CDR1 SEHNR, CDR2 FQNEAQ (reference sequence). The DNA for the CDR3 is TGTGCCAGCAGCTTAGGAGCGGGGAACGAGCAGTACTTC. Translating it yields CASSLGAGNEQYF. The full variable domain, completed using reference TRBV7-9 and TRBJ2-7, is DTGVSQNPRHKITKRGQNVTFRCDPISEHNRLYWYRQTLGQGPEFLTYFQNEAQLEKSRLLSDRFSAERPKGSFSTLEIQRTEQGDSAMYLCASSLGAGNEQYFGPGTRLTVT.

This chain links TRBV19 with TRBJ1-5; the D is unclear. Trimming removed 6 bases at V and 7 bases at J, with 10 bases between. Germline V CDR1 and CDR2: LNHDA, SQIVND (reference sequence). The CDR3 consists of 12 residues. CDR3 sequence reads: CASSRDNQPQHF. CDR3 bases: TGTGCCAGTAGCCGGGATAACCAGCCCCAGCATTTT.

The chain combines TRBV12-5 with TRBJ1-1; TRBD1 matches at 7 bases. The CDR3 spans 14 residues. V lost 7 bases to trimming and J lost 8 bases; unmatched junction nucleotides: 13. CDR1 LGHNT and CDR2 FRNRAP come from the germline V gene. CDR3 coding DNA: TGTGCTAGTGATAAAGGGGGCGAGGGTTCCGAAGCTTTCTTT. Its protein product is CASDKGGEGSEAFF.

The chain carries TRBV19 and TRBJ2-4; TRBD2 matches at 11 bases. Trimming at V came to 6 bases and at J to 7 bases, leaving 11 bases not matched to a gene. This CDR3 comprises 16 residues. Germline V gene lookup returns CDR1 LNHDA and CDR2 SQIVND (reference sequence). CDR3 in amino acids: CASRSVTSGTGNIQYF. CDR3 DNA: TGTGCCAGTAGGTCCGTGACTAGCGGGACGGGGAACATTCAGTACTTC.

The chain couples TRBV28 to TRBJ2-7; TRBD1 agrees at 7 bases. Germline CDR1 reads MDHEN; CDR2 reads SYDVKM. The CDR3 runs to 15 residues. The J segment lost 6 bases and the V segment lost 5 bases, leaving 13 bases of the junction unmatched. This CDR3 is CASSRPGQSLSEQYF. In DNA, the CDR3 is TGTGCCAGCAGTCGACCGGGACAGAGCCTATCCGAGCAGTACTTC.

This chain's CDR3 is CASSSDRDRAYEQYF. The CDR3 DNA is TGTGCCAGCAGTTCGGACCGGGACAGAGCTTACGAGCAGTACTTC. V gene TRBV28 combines with J gene TRBJ2-7, with 7 bases aligning to TRBD1. CDR3 size: 15 residues. The germline V gene encodes CDR1 MDHEN and CDR2 SYDVKM. V was clipped by 4 bases and J by 4 bases; unmatched bases: 10.

The chain combines TRBV2 with TRBJ1-5, with 7 bases fitting TRBD1. CDR1 and CDR2 from the germline V gene are SNHLY and FYNNEI. V lost 5 bases, J lost 5 bases, and 6 bases stayed unmatched. The CDR3 consists of 14 residues. Written as DNA, the CDR3 is TGTGCCAGCAGTAAGGACAGGACACATCAGCCCCAGCATTTT. Translating gives CASSKDRTHQPQHF. Full variable domain (rest looked up from reference TRBV2 and TRBJ1-5): EPEVTQTPSHQVTQMGQEVILRCVPISNHLYFYWYRQILGQKVEFLVSFYNNEISEKSEIFDDQFSVERPDGSNFTLKIRSTKLEDSAMYFCASSKDRTHQPQHFGDGTRLSIL.

The V and J genes are TRBV12-5 and TRBJ2-1; TRBD2 might be the D (6 bases). The CDR3 is 14 amino acids. In germline, CDR1 is LGHNT, CDR2 FRNRAP. V was cut by 4 bases and J by 3 bases, with 10 bases left in between. Here the CDR3 reads CASGSGTRYNEQFF. The CDR3, as DNA: TGTGCTAGTGGTTCCGGGACTCGCTACAATGAGCAGTTCTTC.

The chain links TRBV19 to TRBJ1-5; no clear D gene. Trimming stripped 8 bases from V and 0 bases from J, with 11 bases between. The germline V gene has CDR1 LNHDA and CDR2 SQIVND (reference sequence). The CDR3 consists of 14 residues. The CDR3 DNA is TGTGCCAGTCAGACGGGTTATAGCAATCAGCCCCAGCATTTT. Translating gives CASQTGYSNQPQHF. The variable domain in full, with the rest retrieved from reference TRBV19 and TRBJ1-5, is DGGITQSPKYLFRKEGQNVTLSCEQNLNHDAMYWYRQDPGQGLRLIYYSQIVNDFQKGDIAEGYSVSREKKESFPLTVTSAQKNPTAFYLCASQTGYSNQPQHFGDGTRLSIL.